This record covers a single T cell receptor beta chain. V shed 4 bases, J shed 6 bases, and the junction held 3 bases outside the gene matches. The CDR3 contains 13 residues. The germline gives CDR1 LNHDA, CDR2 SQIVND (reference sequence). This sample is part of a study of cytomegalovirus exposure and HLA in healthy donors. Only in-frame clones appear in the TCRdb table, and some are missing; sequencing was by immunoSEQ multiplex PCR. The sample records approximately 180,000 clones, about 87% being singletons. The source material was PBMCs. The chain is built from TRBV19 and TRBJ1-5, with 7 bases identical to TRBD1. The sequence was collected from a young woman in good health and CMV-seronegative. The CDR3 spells CASSRDRVQPQHF. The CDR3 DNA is TGTGCCAGTAGTAGAGACAGGGTTCAGCCCCAGCATTTT.